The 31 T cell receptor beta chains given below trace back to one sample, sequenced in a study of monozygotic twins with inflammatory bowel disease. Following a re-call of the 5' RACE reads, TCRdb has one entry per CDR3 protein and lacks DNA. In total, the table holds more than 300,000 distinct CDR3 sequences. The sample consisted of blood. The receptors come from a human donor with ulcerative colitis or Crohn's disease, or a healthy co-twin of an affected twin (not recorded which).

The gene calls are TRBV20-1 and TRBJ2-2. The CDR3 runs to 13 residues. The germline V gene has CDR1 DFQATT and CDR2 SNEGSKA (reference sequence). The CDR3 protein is CSARRTNTGELFF.

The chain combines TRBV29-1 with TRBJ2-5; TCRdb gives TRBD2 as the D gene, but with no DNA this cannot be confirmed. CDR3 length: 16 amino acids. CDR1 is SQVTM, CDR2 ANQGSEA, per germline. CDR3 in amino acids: CSVEAVAGGLQETQYF. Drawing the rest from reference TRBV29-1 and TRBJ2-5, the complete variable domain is SAVISQKPSRDICQRGTSLTIQCQVDSQVTMMFWYRQQPGQSLTLIATANQGSEATYESGFVIDKFPISRPNLTFSTLTVSNMSPEDSSIYLCSVEAVAGGLQETQYFGPGTRLLVL.

The CDR3 sequence: CASSLGRPNTEAFF. The rearrangement links TRBV7-9 to TRBJ1-1. The CDR3 has 14 residues. Germline assignment: CDR1 SEHNR and CDR2 FQNEAQ (reference sequence).

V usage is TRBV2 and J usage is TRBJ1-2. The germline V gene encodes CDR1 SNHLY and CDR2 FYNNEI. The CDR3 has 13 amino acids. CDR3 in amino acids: CASSVGLTYGYTF.

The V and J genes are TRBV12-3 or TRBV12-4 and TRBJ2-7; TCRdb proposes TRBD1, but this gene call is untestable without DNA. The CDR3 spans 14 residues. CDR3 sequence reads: CASSLPGSGYEQYF.

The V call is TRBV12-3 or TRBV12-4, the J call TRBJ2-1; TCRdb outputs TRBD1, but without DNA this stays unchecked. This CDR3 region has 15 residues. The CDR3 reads CASRHRELTGLVQFF.

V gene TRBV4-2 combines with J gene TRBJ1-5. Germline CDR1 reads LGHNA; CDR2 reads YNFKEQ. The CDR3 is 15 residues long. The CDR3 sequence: CASSQAKTSNQPQHF.

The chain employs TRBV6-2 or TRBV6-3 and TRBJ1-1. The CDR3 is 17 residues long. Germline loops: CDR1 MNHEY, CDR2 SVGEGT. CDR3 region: CASSLAVGGREGTEAFF.

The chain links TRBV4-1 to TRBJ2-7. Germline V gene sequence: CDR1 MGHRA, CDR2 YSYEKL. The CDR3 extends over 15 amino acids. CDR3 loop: CASSQTLDRLHEQYF.

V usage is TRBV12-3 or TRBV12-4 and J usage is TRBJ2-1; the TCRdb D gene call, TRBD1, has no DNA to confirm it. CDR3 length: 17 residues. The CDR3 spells CASSLATGTVTYNEQFF.

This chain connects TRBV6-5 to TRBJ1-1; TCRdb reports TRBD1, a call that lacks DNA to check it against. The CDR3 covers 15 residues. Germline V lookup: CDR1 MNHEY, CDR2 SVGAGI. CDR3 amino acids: CASSYFKTGVSEAFF.

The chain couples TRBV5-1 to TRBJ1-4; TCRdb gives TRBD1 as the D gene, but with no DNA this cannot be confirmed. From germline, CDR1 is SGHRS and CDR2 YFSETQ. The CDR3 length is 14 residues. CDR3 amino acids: CASSTGFTNEKLFF.

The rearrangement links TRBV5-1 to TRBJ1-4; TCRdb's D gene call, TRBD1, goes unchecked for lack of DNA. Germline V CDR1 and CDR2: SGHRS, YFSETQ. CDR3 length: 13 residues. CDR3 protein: CASRSGTGEKLFF.

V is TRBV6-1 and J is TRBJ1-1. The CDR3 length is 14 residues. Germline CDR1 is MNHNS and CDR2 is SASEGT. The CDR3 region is CASSGQRGNTEAFF.

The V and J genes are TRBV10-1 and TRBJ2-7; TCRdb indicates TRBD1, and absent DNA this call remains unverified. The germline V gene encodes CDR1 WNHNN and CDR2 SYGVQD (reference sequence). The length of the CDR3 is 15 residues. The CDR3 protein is CASNECGTGFYEQYF.

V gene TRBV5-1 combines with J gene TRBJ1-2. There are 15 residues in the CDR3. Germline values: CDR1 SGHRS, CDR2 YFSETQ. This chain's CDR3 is CASSLAEGSNYGYTF. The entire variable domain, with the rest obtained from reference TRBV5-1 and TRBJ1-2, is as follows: KAGVTQTPRYLIKTRGQQVTLSCSPISGHRSVSWYQQTPGQGLQFLFEYFSETQRNKGNFPGRFSGRQFSNSRSEMNVSTLELGDSALYLCASSLAEGSNYGYTFGSGTRLTVV.

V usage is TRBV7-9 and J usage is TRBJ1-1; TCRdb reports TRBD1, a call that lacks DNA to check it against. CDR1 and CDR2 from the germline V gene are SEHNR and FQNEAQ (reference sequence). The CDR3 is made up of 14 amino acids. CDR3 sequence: CASSHSLVQEGAFF. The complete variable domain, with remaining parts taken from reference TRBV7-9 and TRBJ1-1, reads DTGVSQNPRHKITKRGQNVTFRCDPISEHNRLYWYRQTLGQGPEFLTYFQNEAQLEKSRLLSDRFSAERPKGSFSTLEIQRTEQGDSAMYLCASSHSLVQEGAFFGQGTRLTVV.

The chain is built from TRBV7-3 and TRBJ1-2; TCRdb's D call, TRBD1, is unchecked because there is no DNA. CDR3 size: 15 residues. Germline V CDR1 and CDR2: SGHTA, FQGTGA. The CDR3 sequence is CASSRGGDWNYGYTF.

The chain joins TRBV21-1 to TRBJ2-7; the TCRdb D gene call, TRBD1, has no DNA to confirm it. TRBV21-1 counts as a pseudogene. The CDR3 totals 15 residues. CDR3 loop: CASSEPGQERYEQYF.

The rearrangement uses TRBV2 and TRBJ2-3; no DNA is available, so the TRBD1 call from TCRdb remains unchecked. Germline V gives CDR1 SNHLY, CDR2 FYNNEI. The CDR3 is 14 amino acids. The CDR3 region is CASSISGGTDTQYF.

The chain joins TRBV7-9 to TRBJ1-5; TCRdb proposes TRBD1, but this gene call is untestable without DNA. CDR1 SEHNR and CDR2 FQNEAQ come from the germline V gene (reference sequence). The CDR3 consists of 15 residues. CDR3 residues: CASSLNGGYLSSQHF.

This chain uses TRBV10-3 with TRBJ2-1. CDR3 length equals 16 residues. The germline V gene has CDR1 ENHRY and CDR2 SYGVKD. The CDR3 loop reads CAISKSEESSYNEQFF.

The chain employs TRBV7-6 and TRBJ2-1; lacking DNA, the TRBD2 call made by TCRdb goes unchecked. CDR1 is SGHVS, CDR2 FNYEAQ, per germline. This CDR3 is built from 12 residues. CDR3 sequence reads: CASSLEGGMQFF.

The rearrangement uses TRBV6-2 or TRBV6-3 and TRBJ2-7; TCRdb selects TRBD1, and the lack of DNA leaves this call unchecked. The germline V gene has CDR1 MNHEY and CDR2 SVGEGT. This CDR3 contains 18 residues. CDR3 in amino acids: CASSPRDGASKNYYEQYF.

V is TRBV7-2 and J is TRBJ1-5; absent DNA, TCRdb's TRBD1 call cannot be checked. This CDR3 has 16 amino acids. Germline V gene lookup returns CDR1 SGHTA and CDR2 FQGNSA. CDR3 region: CASSPRTGGVNQPQHF.

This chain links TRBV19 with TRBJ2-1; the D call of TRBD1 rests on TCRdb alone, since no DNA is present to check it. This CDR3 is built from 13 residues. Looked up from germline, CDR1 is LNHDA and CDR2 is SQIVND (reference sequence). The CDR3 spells CASSIGPGQEQFF.

CDR3 region: CASSLEEIPSYEQYF. This chain uses TRBV7-2 with TRBJ2-7. Germline-derived CDR1 and CDR2 are SGHTA and FQGNSA. The CDR3 covers 15 residues.

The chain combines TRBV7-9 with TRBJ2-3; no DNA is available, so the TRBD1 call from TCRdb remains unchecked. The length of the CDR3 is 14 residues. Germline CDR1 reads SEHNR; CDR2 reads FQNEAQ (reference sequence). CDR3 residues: CASSSGYGTDTQYF.

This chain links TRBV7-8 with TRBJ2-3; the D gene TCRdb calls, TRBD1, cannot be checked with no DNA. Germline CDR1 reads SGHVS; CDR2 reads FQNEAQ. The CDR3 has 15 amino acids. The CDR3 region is CASSLAHRITDTQYF. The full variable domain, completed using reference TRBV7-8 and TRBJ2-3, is GAGVSQSPRYKVAKRGQDVALRCDPISGHVSLFWYQQALGQGPEFLTYFQNEAQLDKSGLPSDRFFAERPEGSVSTLKIQRTQQEDSAVYLCASSLAHRITDTQYFGPGTRLTVL.

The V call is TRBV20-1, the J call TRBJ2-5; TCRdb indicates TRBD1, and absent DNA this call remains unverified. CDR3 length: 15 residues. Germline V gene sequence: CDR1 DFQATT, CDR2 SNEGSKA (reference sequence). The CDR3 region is CSARDLAGAEETQYF.

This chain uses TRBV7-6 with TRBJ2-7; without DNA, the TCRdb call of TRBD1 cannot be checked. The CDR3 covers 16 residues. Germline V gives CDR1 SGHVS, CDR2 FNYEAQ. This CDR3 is CASSLGTDQTTYEQYF.